A selection of T cell receptor beta chains follows, all from one sample in a study of CD8 T cells in ankylosing spondylitis. TCRdb reprocessed the 5' RACE reads via MiXCR and lists one record per CDR3 protein. The data contain hundreds of thousands of distinct CDR3 sequences, roughly 27% of them singletons. The material sequenced was blood, either unsorted or a sorted T cell fraction (not recorded which). Source of these receptors: a male donor with ankylosing spondylitis. The CDR3 runs from the conserved cysteine through the conserved F or W. The D gene is left open where the match is weak. Only some rows state a clone size, as once, few, many or a class for expanded clones.

d_gene,abundance,j_gene,v_gene,CDR3nt,CDR3aa
TRBD2,NA,TRBJ2-1,TRBV3-1,TGTGCCAGCAGCCGGAGGGGTGGCACTAGCGGGAGACTGAATGAGCAGTTCTTC,CASSRRGGTSGRLNEQFF
NA,NA,TRBJ1-4,TRBV5-6,TGTGCCAGCAGCTCAAACAGGGATCGAAAACTGTTTTTT,CASSSNRDRKLFF
NA,NA,TRBJ2-1,TRBV7-2,TGTGCCAGCAGCTTAGCACGGCTAGGCTCCTACAATGAGCAGTTCTTC,CASSLARLGSYNEQFF
TRBD1,NA,TRBJ1-6,TRBV19,TGTGCCAGTAGTATAAGGGGACAGGACTCCTATAATTCACCCCTCCACTTT,CASSIRGQDSYNSPLHF
NA,few,TRBJ1-4,TRBV20-1,TGCAGTGCTAGGTCAGGGGAGCACGAAAAACTGTTTTTT,CSARSGEHEKLFF
NA,NA,TRBJ1-4,TRBV6-1,TGTGCCAGCAGACAGGGAAGTTTACCAGTAGATGAAAAACTGTTTTTT,CASRQGSLPVDEKLFF
NA,NA,TRBJ1-2,TRBV29-1,TGCAGCGTAAAGGGGGTCGATGGCTACACCTTC,CSVKGVDGYTF
NA,few,TRBJ2-7,TRBV3-1,TGTGCCAGCAGCCCGCGCCCATACGAGCAGTACTTC,CASSPRPYEQYF
NA,few,TRBJ2-1,TRBV7-9,TGTGCCAGCAGCTTAGCACGGATCTACAATGAGCAGTTCTTC,CASSLARIYNEQFF
NA,few,TRBJ1-2,TRBV7-8,TGTGCCAGCAGCTCATACACTGGTGGCTATGGCTACACCTTC,CASSSYTGGYGYTF
NA,few,TRBJ1-1,TRBV14,TGTGCCAGCAGCCCAAGCTGGGCAATGAACACTGAAGCTTTCTTT,CASSPSWAMNTEAFF
NA,NA,TRBJ1-1,TRBV25-1,TGTGCCAGCAGTGCCTTAAGGGACACATCGAACACTGAAGCTTTCTTT,CASSALRDTSNTEAFF
TRBD1,NA,TRBJ2-5,TRBV20-1,TGCAGTGCTAGAGATCCCCTGACAGGGGACCGGCAGACCCAGTACTTC,CSARDPLTGDRQTQYF
NA,NA,TRBJ2-7,TRBV29-1,TGCAGCGTTGAAGATACGGGGACCCCCTACGAGCAGTACTTC,CSVEDTGTPYEQYF
TRBD2,many,TRBJ2-2,TRBV29-1,TGCAGCGTGACTAGCGGGTTCACCGGGGAGCTGTTTTTT,CSVTSGFTGELFF
NA,few,TRBJ2-3,TRBV29-1,TGCAGCTTAAGAGGAGCAGATACGCAGTATTTT,CSLRGADTQYF
NA,few,TRBJ1-1,TRBV6-2/TRBV6-3,TGTGCCAGCAGTTACTCCCGGAACACTGAAGCTTTCTTT,CASSYSRNTEAFF
TRBD1,NA,TRBJ2-1,TRBV7-7,TGTGCCAGCAGCACGGACAGGGGCGGCAACAATGAGCAGTTCTTC,CASSTDRGGNNEQFF
TRBD1,NA,TRBJ1-1,TRBV9,TGTGCCAGCAGCGTAGTGGGGACAGTGAACACTGAAGCTTTCTTT,CASSVVGTVNTEAFF
TRBD2,NA,TRBJ2-3,TRBV20-1,TGCAGTGCTAGAGGGACTAGCGGGAGTCTGACAGATACGCAGTATTTT,CSARGTSGSLTDTQYF
NA,few,TRBJ2-1,TRBV20-1,TGCAGTGCTATTAGCGGTGAGCAGTTCTTC,CSAISGEQFF
NA,NA,TRBJ2-1,TRBV7-9,TGTGCCAGCAGCCCCCGGGCGATTCCCCTTTGGGATGAGCAGTTCTTC,CASSPRAIPLWDEQFF
NA,NA,TRBJ1-4,TRBV18,TGTGCCAGCTCACCCGCAAGTAGCGGGGTGACCAATGAAAAACTGTTTTTT,CASSPASSGVTNEKLFF
NA,NA,TRBJ2-5,TRBV9,TGTGCCAGCAGCGTAGTTGGGGGAGTGGGGGAGACCCAGTACTTC,CASSVVGGVGETQYF
NA,NA,TRBJ2-2,TRBV27,TGTGCCAGCAGTCGGGGACCGGTTTTAACCGGGGAGCTGTTTTTT,CASSRGPVLTGELFF
TRBD2,NA,TRBJ2-1,TRBV24-1,TGTGCCACCAGTGACCAACTAGCGGCCTCCTACAATGAGCAGTTCTTC,CATSDQLAASYNEQFF